This TCR beta chain derives from a study of blood T cells in healthy people across ages. Study-wide results and limits: CMV status of donors was not determined, possibly confounding expanded clonotype changes.

Per sample, a minimum of 6 million PBMCs were isolated. The second PCR ran roughly 6 to 11 cycles with a sample-barcoded 5' primer and J-beta primers. TCRdb reanalysed the 5' RACE reads using MiXCR and keeps one entry per CDR3 protein. There are some 760,000 distinct CDR3 sequences in the sample; approximately 25% occur only once, and 8% to 10% lies in the top ten. There are 13 residues in the CDR3. Trimming stripped 4 bases from V and 5 bases from J, with 12 bases between. Germline CDR1 and CDR2: WNHNN and SYGVQD (reference sequence). As to this clonotype: What it binds is unknown.

These data also formed part of another study, on T cells of mothers and their children. That study reports: Donors were a few healthy Caucasian mothers and their six children. Microchimeric T cell clones that persisted were not detected.

This sequence was found in a boy between 5 and 17 years old in good health. The specimen sequenced was blood. V usage is TRBV10-1 and J usage is TRBJ2-7; TRBD2 is a possible D gene (5 bases). CDR3 sequence: CASSAGIPNEQYF. CDR3 DNA: TGCGCCAGCAGTGCCGGGATTCCCAACGAGCAGTACTTC.